The sequence of this T cell receptor beta chain was determined in a study of T-cell reconstitution after alpha-beta-depleted transplantation in children (dated by TCRdb to about 2016). Broadly, across the study: Using TCR repertoire profiling, the study followed T-cell immune reconstitution in a quantitative way in children after TCRalphabeta/CD19-depleted allogeneic hematopoietic cell transplantation. On the study overall, not on this receptor specifically: In some patients, the high TCRbeta diversity seen at day 60 was put down to recipient T cells and intrathymic progenitors that had survived conditioning. The frequencies of hyperexpanded clones fell over the following months, and after one year, T-cell counts and TCRbeta diversity were mostly attributed to newly produced T cells. About two months after transplant, the apparently early recovery of alphabetaT-cell counts reportedly depended on just several hundred clones that had expanded rapidly and came from non-depleted graft cells.

V is cut by 1 base and J by 1 base, and the space between the germline ends is 15 bases. Per the germline V gene, SGHTA is the CDR1 and FQGNSA is the CDR2. From the cysteine up to the phenylalanine, the CDR3 has a length of 17 residues. Only the CDR3 portion is preserved as DNA: 51 bases, with reading frame beginning at the first base. The protocol used for the library was PCR. Sequencing relied on an Illumina HiSeq 2500. To normalize quantification of the TCRbeta repertoire, the TCR libraries were built with molecular barcoding that relied on unique molecular identifiers. Starting from the raw public reads, TCRdb applied fastp trimming at Q25, assembled clones with MiXCR and retained in-frame beta chains. CDR3 protein sequences are deduplicated, and each keeps its most common genes and DNA. The sample data list about 980,000 distinct CDR3 sequences, and about 31% of these were observed just once. Together, the top ten hold about 28% of the sample.

In regard to this clonotype: Its antigen is not yet known. No much larger clonotype is one base removed from it; base qualities were not supplied.

This specimen's treatment or condition label, per the study, means: allogeneic hematopoietic cell transplantation with graft depleted of TCRalphabeta T cells and CD19 B cells. Transplant recipients were children who received TCRalphabeta/CD19-depleted allogeneic hematopoietic cell grafts. The chain is made from TRBV7-2 and TRBJ2-3, with TRBD1 as a weak D call on 6 bases. The source is a boy under two years old who had a stem cell transplant for SCID, so the T cells may come from the graft donor. The material was PBMCs, mostly from graft donor cells, obtained 360 days after TCRalphabeta/CD19-depleted stem cell transplant. The DNA is TGTGCCAGCAGCTTAGTGGCAGGGGTCGAGGGCACAGATACGCAGTATTTT. Protein translation: CASSLVAGVEGTDTQYF.